The 13 T cell receptor beta chains in this list originate from one sample, sequenced in a study of cytomegalovirus exposure and HLA in healthy donors. Vbeta (60) and Jbeta (13) primers were used in the PCR. Libraries were prepared by immunoSEQ multiplex PCR; TCRdb keeps only in-frame clonotypes and omits some of them. This table holds around 64,000 clones, about 70% found once. Sample: PBMCs. Every receptor here comes from a woman aged 25 to 39 in good health and CMV-seropositive.

This clone came up once. The chain carries TRBV7-2 and TRBJ1-2; TRBD1 aligns across 7 bases. The CDR3 sequence is 15 residues long. The ends lost 5 bases at V and 7 bases at J; junction bases unmatched: 13. Germline values: CDR1 SGHTA, CDR2 FQGNSA. The CDR3 here is CASSRDSDRMRGYTF. The CDR3 DNA reads as TGTGCCAGCAGCCGAGACTCGGACAGGATGCGTGGCTACACCTTC.

The chain combines TRBV5-1 with TRBJ2-7, with D possibly matching TRBD1 (5 bases). Trimming removed 4 bases at V and 2 bases at J, with 10 bases between. Germline values: CDR1 SGHRS, CDR2 YFSETQ. CDR3 length equals 13 residues. CDR3 amino acids: CASSPQGPYEQYF. In DNA form, the CDR3 reads TGCGCCAGCAGCCCTCAGGGCCCCTACGAGCAGTACTTC.

This chain uses TRBV30 with TRBJ2-5; 7 nucleotides match TRBD1. Germline CDR1 reads GTSNPN; CDR2 reads SVGIG (reference sequence). V shed 2 bases, J shed 5 bases, and the junction held 11 bases outside the gene matches. The length of the CDR3 is 15 residues. CDR3 sequence reads: CAWSSGTVGRETQYF. In nucleotides, the CDR3 is TGTGCCTGGAGTTCCGGGACAGTGGGGCGGGAGACCCAGTACTTC.

V is TRBV6-6 and J is TRBJ2-5; 12 bases line up with TRBD2. The germline gives CDR1 MNHNY, CDR2 SVGAGI (reference sequence). The V segment lost 2 bases and the J segment 5 bases; nucleotides outside the gene matches: 0. CDR3 length: 14 amino acids. CDR3 region: CASSYTSGRETQYF. CDR3 nucleotides: TGTGCCAGCAGTTACACTAGCGGGAGGGAGACCCAGTACTTC.

The chain links TRBV4-1 to TRBJ2-7; 7 bases agree with TRBD1. The CDR3 covers 15 residues. Germline CDR1 reads MGHRA; CDR2 reads YSYEKL. Trimming cost V 2 bases and J 2 bases; bases outside gene matches: 6. CDR3 sequence reads: CASSQITTGAYEQYF. DNA of the CDR3: TGCGCCAGCAGCCAAATAACTACAGGGGCCTACGAGCAGTACTTC.

This chain connects TRBV7-2 to TRBJ2-7, with 11 bases aligning to TRBD2. With 5 bases clipped from V and 9 bases from J, the junction kept 9 bases outside the gene matches. This CDR3 spans 14 amino acids. Germline CDR1 is SGHTA and CDR2 is FQGNSA. The CDR3 DNA sequence: TGTGCCAGCAGCCTCGTTGGGACTAGCGGAACGCAGTACTTC. Amino acids: CASSLVGTSGTQYF.

Regarding this clone: Other DNA sequences within the sample encode an identical CDR3. This chain connects TRBV6-5 to TRBJ1-1; no reliable D call. V lost 5 bases and J lost 1, with 8 bases in between. Germline CDR1 MNHEY, CDR2 SVGAGI. CDR3 size: 13 residues. The CDR3 region has the DNA TGTGCCAGCAGTCTGCTAAGGAACACTGAAGCTTTCTTT. Its translation is CASSLLRNTEAFF.

This clone was observed a single time. This chain connects TRBV6-1 to TRBJ1-2; TRBD1 is a possible D gene (5 bases). The CDR3 is 14 residues long. Germline assignment: CDR1 MNHNS and CDR2 SASEGT. V lost 5 bases and J lost 7, with 17 bases in between. The CDR3 spells CASSSQAGIAGYTF. The CDR3 nucleotides read TGTGCCAGCAGTTCCCAAGCAGGGATCGCTGGCTACACCTTC.

The CDR3 region has the DNA TGTGCCACAAGGGACAGAAGCTCCTACAATGAGCAGTTCTTC. Encoded protein: CATRDRSSYNEQFF. V usage is TRBV11-1 and J usage is TRBJ2-1; TRBD1 matches 7 bases. CDR1 and CDR2 (germline): SGHAT, FQDESV (reference sequence). CDR3 size: 14 residues. J gave up 0 bases and V 10 bases, and 6 bases lay outside the gene matches.

The V and J genes are TRBV5-4 and TRBJ2-3; 10 bases align to TRBD2. The CDR3 runs 14 residues. From germline, CDR1 is SGHNT and CDR2 YYREEE (reference sequence). V dropped 3 bases and J dropped 6; count of bases not matched to a gene: 4. The CDR3 DNA is TGTGCCAGCAGCTCTAGCGGGAGTAAGGATACGCAGTATTTT. Its protein is CASSSSGSKDTQYF.

V and J are TRBV15 and TRBJ1-4; the match to TRBD1 covers 11 bases. V lost 4 bases to trimming and J lost 9 bases; unmatched junction nucleotides: 10. CDR1 and CDR2 from the germline V gene are LNHNV and YYDKDF (reference sequence). This CDR3 is built from 16 residues. CDR3 protein: CATSTNAGTGGQKLFF. CDR3 coding DNA: TGTGCCACCAGCACGAACGCCGGGACAGGGGGGCAAAAACTGTTTTTT.

The chain has TRBV7-8 and TRBJ1-5, with D tentatively TRBD1 (5 bases). The CDR3 is made up of 16 amino acids. Trimming stripped 2 bases from V and 4 bases from J, with 15 bases between. The germline V gene encodes CDR1 SGHVS and CDR2 FQNEAQ. The CDR3 DNA reads as TGTGCCAGCAGCTTATTGAGTATTGGGGCGAATCAGCCCCAGCATTTT. Its translation: CASSLLSIGANQPQHF.

The chain employs TRBV7-2 and TRBJ1-2, with D possibly being TRBD1 (6 bases). The CDR3 has 13 residues. The germline CDR1 and CDR2 sequences are SGHTA and FQGNSA. Trimming removed 7 bases from V and 7 bases from J, with 16 bases in between. In DNA form, the CDR3 reads TGTGCCAGCACGGATTACAGGGCTCTTGGCTACACCTTC. It is translated as CASTDYRALGYTF.